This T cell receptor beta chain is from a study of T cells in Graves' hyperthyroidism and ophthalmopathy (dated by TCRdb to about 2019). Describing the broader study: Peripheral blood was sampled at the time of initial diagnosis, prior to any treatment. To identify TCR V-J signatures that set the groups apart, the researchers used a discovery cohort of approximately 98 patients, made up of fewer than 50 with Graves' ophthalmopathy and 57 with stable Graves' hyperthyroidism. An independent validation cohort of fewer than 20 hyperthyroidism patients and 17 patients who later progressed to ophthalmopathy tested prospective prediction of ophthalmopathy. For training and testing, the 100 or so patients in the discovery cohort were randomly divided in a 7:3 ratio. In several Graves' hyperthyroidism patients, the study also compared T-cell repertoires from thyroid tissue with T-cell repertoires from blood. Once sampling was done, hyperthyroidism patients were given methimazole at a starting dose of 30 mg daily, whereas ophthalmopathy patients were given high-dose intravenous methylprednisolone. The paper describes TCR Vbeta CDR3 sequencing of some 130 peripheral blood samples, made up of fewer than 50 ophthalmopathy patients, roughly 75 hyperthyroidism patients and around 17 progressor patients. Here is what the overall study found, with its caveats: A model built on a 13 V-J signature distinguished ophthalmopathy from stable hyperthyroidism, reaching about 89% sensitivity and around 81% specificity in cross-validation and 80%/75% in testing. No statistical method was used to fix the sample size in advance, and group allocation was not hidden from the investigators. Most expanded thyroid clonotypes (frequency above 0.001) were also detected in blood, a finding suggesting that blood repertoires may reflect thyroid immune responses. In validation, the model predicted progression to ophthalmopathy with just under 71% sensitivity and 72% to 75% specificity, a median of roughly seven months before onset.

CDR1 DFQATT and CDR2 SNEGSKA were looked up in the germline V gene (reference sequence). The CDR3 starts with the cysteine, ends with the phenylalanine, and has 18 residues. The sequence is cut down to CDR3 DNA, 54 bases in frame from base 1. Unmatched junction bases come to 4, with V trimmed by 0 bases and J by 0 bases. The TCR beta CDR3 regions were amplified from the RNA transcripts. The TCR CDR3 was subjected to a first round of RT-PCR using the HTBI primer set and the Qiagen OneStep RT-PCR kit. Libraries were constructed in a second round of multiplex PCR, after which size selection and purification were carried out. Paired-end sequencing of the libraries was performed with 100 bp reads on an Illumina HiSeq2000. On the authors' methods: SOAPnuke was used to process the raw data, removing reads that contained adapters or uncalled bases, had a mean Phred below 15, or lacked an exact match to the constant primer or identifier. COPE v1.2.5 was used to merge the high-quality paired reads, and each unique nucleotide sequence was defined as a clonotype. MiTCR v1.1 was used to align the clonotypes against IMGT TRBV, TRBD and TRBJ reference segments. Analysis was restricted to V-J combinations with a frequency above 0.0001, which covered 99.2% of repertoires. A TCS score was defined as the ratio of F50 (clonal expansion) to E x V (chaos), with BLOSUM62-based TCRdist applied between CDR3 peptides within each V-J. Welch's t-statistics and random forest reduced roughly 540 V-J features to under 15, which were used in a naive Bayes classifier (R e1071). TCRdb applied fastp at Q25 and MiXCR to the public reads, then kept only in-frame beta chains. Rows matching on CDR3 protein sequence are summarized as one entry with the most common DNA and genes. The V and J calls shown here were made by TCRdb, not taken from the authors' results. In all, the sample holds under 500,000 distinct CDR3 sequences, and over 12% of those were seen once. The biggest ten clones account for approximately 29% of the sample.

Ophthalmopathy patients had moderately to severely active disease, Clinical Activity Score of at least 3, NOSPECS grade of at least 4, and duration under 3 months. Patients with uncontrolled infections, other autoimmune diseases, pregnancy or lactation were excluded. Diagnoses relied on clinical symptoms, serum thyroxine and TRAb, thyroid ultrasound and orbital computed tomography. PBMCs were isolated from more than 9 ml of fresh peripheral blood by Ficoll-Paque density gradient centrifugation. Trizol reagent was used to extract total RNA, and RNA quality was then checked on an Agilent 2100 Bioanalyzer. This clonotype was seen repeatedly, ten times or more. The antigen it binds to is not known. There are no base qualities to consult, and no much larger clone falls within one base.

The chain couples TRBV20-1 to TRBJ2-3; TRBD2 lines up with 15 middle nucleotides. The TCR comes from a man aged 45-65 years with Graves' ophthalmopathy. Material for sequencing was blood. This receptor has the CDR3 CSARERGLAGGSTDTQYF. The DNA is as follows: TGCAGTGCTAGAGAACGAGGACTAGCGGGGGGGAGCACAGATACGCAGTATTTT.